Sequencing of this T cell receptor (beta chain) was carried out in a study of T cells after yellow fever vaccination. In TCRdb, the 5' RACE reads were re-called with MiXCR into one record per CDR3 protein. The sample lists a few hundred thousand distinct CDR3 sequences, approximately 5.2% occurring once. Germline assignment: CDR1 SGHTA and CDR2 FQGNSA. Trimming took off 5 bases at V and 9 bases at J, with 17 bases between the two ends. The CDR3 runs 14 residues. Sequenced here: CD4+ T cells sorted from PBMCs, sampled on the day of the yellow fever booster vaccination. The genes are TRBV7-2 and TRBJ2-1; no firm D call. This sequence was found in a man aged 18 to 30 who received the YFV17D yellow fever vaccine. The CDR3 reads CASSPSDSLGEQFF. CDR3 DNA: TGTGCCAGCAGCCCCTCAGACTCTCTCGGTGAGCAGTTCTTC.